The 25 T cell receptor beta chains presented below share a single source sample, sequenced in a study of PD-1 blockade in classical Hodgkin lymphoma. The method was immunoSEQ multiplex PCR; TCRdb's version includes in-frame clones alone and lacks a portion of them. The sample lists about 16,000 clones; around 81% were seen once. Patients all relapsed after autologous stem cell transplantation, and there was variation in brentuximab vedotin exposure. The CD4+ T cells used were purified from thawed PBMCs through magnetic negative selection. The specimen comprised CD4+ T cells from blood, sampled at baseline. These receptors were collected from a human donor with classical Hodgkin lymphoma.

The rearrangement uses TRBV27 and TRBJ2-7; 7 bases are a match to TRBD1. Trimming at V came to 5 bases and at J to 5 bases, leaving 12 bases not matched to a gene. The CDR3 sequence is 15 residues long. Germline-derived CDR1 and CDR2 are MNHEY and SMNVEV (reference sequence). The CDR3 bases are TGTGCCAGCAGTCCTAGGGGACAGCTGCGCCACGAGCAGTACTTC. It yields the protein CASSPRGQLRHEQYF.

The chain has TRBV28 and TRBJ2-1; no definite D call. The CDR3 has 15 amino acids. Germline V lookup: CDR1 MDHEN, CDR2 SYDVKM. The V end lost 5 bases, the J end lost 0 bases, and 11 bases lay between the germline ends. CDR3 region: CASSIHPSSYNEQFF. In DNA form, the CDR3 reads TGTGCCAGCAGTATTCATCCAAGCTCCTACAATGAGCAGTTCTTC.

The rearrangement joins TRBV25-1 to TRBJ1-2, with TRBD1 as a possible D gene (6 bases). Trimming took 5 bases from V and 5 from J, leaving 18 bases between them. Per the germline V gene, CDR1 is MGHDK and CDR2 is SYGVNS. CDR3 length equals 15 residues. Here the CDR3 DNA reads TGTGCCAGCAGTCAAGGGGTACAGGGTGGTTATGGCTACACCTTC. Translating it yields CASSQGVQGGYGYTF.

The chain combines TRBV6-6 with TRBJ2-7; 7 bases align to TRBD2. After removal of 5 bases from V and 6 bases from J, the junction contained 10 bases not matched to a gene. CDR3 size: 14 residues. Germline lookup yields CDR1 MNHNY and CDR2 SVGAGI (reference sequence). The CDR3 DNA sequence: TGTGCCAGCAGTCGTGGGACTAACCTCATCGAGCAGTACTTC. This translates into CASSRGTNLIEQYF.

The J gene is TRBJ2-5, the V gene TRBV5-4; possible D gene TRBD2, 6 bases. Trimming took off 4 bases at V and 5 bases at J, with 18 bases between the two ends. The length of the CDR3 is 15 residues. Germline-derived CDR1 and CDR2 are SGHNT and YYREEE (reference sequence). The CDR3 reads CASSPGERSWETQYF. Here the CDR3 DNA reads TGTGCCAGCAGCCCGGGGGAGCGGTCGTGGGAGACCCAGTACTTC.

This chain joins TRBV9 and TRBJ2-1, with 7 bases matching TRBD2. CDR1 SGDLS and CDR2 YYNGEE come from the germline V gene. The ends lost 4 bases at V and 2 bases at J; junction bases unmatched: 6. The length of the CDR3 is 15 residues. The DNA for the CDR3 is TGTGCCAGCAGCACCCGGGACTACACCTACAATGAGCAGTTCTTC. It specifies CASSTRDYTYNEQFF.

The chain combines TRBV5-6 with TRBJ1-1, with 7 bases lining up with TRBD1. With V trimmed by 0 bases and J by 5 bases, 13 bases remained unmatched. The CDR3 spans 17 residues. The germline CDR1 and CDR2 sequences are SGHDT and YYEEEE. CDR3 sequence reads: CASSLDRQGGPGTEAFF. DNA of the CDR3: TGTGCCAGCAGCTTGGATCGGCAGGGGGGGCCGGGAACTGAAGCTTTCTTT.

The chain combines TRBV7-9 with TRBJ2-1, with 7 bases identical to TRBD1. Germline loops: CDR1 SEHNR, CDR2 FQNEAQ (reference sequence). The CDR3 spans 16 residues. The junction had 8 bases not matched to a gene; V was cut back by 3 bases and J by 3 bases. CDR3 amino acids: CASSFIPGQFYNEQFF. CDR3 bases: TGTGCCAGCAGCTTCATACCGGGACAGTTCTACAATGAGCAGTTCTTC.

The chain links TRBV4-1 to TRBJ1-2, with 7 bases that match TRBD1. The CDR3 runs 15 residues. The junction had 12 bases not matched to a gene; V was cut back by 3 bases and J by 8 bases. The germline gives CDR1 MGHRA, CDR2 YSYEKL. CDR3 bases: TGCGCCAGCAGCCACCCGAGGGGGCGCGGGGGGGGCTACACCTTC. Translating it yields CASSHPRGRGGGYTF.

A remark on this clone: Germline and junction disagree at one end, which may indicate a read error. CDR3 coding DNA: TGTGCCAGCTCACTACGCAAGGACTGGCCTGGGGCCAACGTCCTGGCTTTC. Amino acids: CASSLRKDWPGANVLAF. The V call is TRBV18, the J call TRBJ2-6, with D perhaps being TRBD1 or TRBD2 (5 bases each). In germline, CDR1 is KGHSH, CDR2 LQKENI. The CDR3 is 17 residues long.

This clone was detected only a few times. The chain joins TRBV6-4 to TRBJ1-2; D unclear. The CDR3 has 15 amino acids. Looked up from germline, CDR1 is MRHNA and CDR2 is SNTAGT. Trimming stripped 4 bases from V and 13 bases from J, with 25 bases between. The CDR3 protein is CASSGEGGPTRRLTF. CDR3 DNA: TGTGCCAGCAGTGGGGAGGGAGGCCCAACTAGGAGGCTCACCTTC.

The table lists this clone with a count of one. The chain has TRBV6-1 and TRBJ1-2; D remains unclear. Germline V gene data show CDR1 as MNHNS and CDR2 as SASEGT. Trimming pared 8 bases from V and 4 bases from J, leaving 11 bases between. This CDR3 contains 12 residues. CDR3 sequence reads: CASGQIFYGYTF. The DNA for the CDR3 is TGTGCCAGCGGGCAGATCTTCTATGGCTACACCTTC.

In this sample, this clone turned up once. V and J are TRBV7-2 and TRBJ1-6, with 8 nucleotides matching TRBD1. This CDR3 is 14 amino acids long. J was trimmed by 8 bases and V by 3 bases; bases with no gene match: 3. CDR1 and CDR2 from the germline V gene are SGHTA and FQGNSA. The CDR3: CASSFRGHYSPLHF. The DNA of the CDR3 is TGTGCCAGCAGCTTCAGGGGGCATTATTCACCCCTCCACTTT. Drawing the rest from reference TRBV7-2 and TRBJ1-6, the complete variable domain is GAGVSQSPSNKVTEKGKDVELRCDPISGHTALYWYRQSLGQGLEFLIYFQGNSAPDKSGLPSDRFSAERTGGSVSTLTIQRTQQEDSAVYLCASSFRGHYSPLHFGNGTRLTVT.

The chain is built from TRBV5-1 and TRBJ1-4, with 8 bases that match TRBD1. Germline CDR1 SGHRS, CDR2 YFSETQ. CDR3 size: 14 residues. The V gene end was trimmed by 4 bases and the J gene end by 8 bases; junction bases not matched to a gene: 7. CDR3 DNA sequence: TGCGCCAGCAGCCCGACAGGGGCGGGGGAAAAACTGTTTTTT. Encoded protein: CASSPTGAGEKLFF.

The chain recombines TRBV10-3 with TRBJ1-6; TRBD1 might be the D (5 bases). The ends were cut back, 4 bases at V and 8 bases at J, with 18 bases in the middle. CDR3 length equals 16 residues. Germline loops: CDR1 ENHRY, CDR2 SYGVKD. This chain's CDR3 is CAISARTQGRDSPLHF. CDR3 DNA: TGTGCCATCAGTGCCCGGACACAAGGAAGGGATTCACCCCTCCACTTT.

This chain connects TRBV6-5 to TRBJ1-6, with 9 bases matching TRBD1. Germline CDR1 is MNHEY and CDR2 is SVGAGI. V lost 6 bases, J lost 10 bases, and 7 bases stayed unmatched. The CDR3 sequence is 14 residues long. The CDR3 coding sequence is TGTGCCAGCAGCTCCGGGACAGGGATCTCACCCCTCCACTTT. The encoded protein is CASSSGTGISPLHF.

J is TRBJ2-2 and V is TRBV10-3; TRBD2 might be the D (6 bases). The CDR3 has 12 residues. Trimming left V 8 bases short and J 7 bases short, with 11 bases between. Per the germline V gene, CDR1 is ENHRY and CDR2 is SYGVKD. The CDR3 sequence: CAIRGSVGELFF. CDR3 nucleotide sequence: TGTGCCATCCGGGGGTCGGTCGGGGAGCTGTTTTTT.

This chain joins TRBV5-1 and TRBJ2-7, with D hard to call. CDR3 size: 15 residues. Trimming cost V 0 bases and J 2 bases, with 12 bases left between them. Germline assignment: CDR1 SGHRS and CDR2 YFSETQ. CDR3 sequence: CASSLGWSQAYEQYF. CDR3 DNA: TGCGCCAGCAGCTTGGGGTGGTCCCAAGCCTACGAGCAGTACTTC.

V and J are TRBV7-9 and TRBJ1-2; 8 bases align to TRBD1. The J segment lost 8 bases and the V segment lost 5 bases, leaving 10 bases of the junction unmatched. This CDR3 contains 14 residues. Germline V gene data show CDR1 as SEHNR and CDR2 as FQNEAQ (reference sequence). In DNA form, the CDR3 reads TGTGCCAGCAGCAAAGGACAGGGTGGGGACGGCTACACCTTC. Encoded protein: CASSKGQGGDGYTF.

The genes are TRBV4-3 and TRBJ2-5; D might be TRBD1 or TRBD2, each matching 6 bases. Per the germline V gene, CDR1 is LGHNA and CDR2 is YSLEER. Trimming pared 0 bases from V and 5 bases from J, leaving 16 bases between. The CDR3 runs to 16 residues. CDR3 amino acids: CASSQDRGQSQETQYF. CDR3 DNA: TGCGCCAGCAGCCAAGACCGGGGGCAATCGCAGGAGACCCAGTACTTC.

The chain couples TRBV2 to TRBJ1-2; D remains ambiguous. There are 13 residues in the CDR3. Germline loops: CDR1 SNHLY, CDR2 FYNNEI. The V end lost 4 bases, the J end lost 9 bases, and 15 bases lay between the germline ends. CDR3 sequence: CASSVQGLWRYTF. The CDR3 DNA reads TGTGCCAGCAGTGTACAAGGACTATGGCGCTACACCTTC.

The CDR3, as DNA: TGTGCCATCAGTGGGCAGGGAGAAACTGAAGCTTTCTTT. Protein: CAISGQGETEAFF. This chain uses TRBV10-3 with TRBJ1-1; TRBD1 is a possible D gene (5 bases). CDR1 is ENHRY and CDR2 is SYGVKD in the germline V gene. Between the trimmed V and J ends, which lost 4 bases and 5 bases, there was a span of 11 bases. The CDR3 consists of 13 residues.

This clone was observed a few times. The J gene is TRBJ2-5, the V gene TRBV11-3; the D gene is possibly TRBD1 (7 bases). CDR1 is SGHNT and CDR2 is YENEEA in the germline V gene. The V gene lost 1 base and the J gene lost 0 bases, with 9 bases spanning the gap. This CDR3 is 15 amino acids long. CDR3 sequence: CASSLGRGDQETQYF. In nucleotides, the CDR3 is TGTGCCAGCAGCTTAGGCAGGGGGGACCAAGAGACCCAGTACTTC.

DNA of the CDR3: TGTGCCAGTAGCAGGACAGGTCTTGAAAAACTGTTTTTT. Protein sequence: CASSRTGLEKLFF. The rearrangement uses TRBV19 and TRBJ1-4; 7 positions agree with TRBD1. The V segment lost 6 bases and the J segment 7 bases; nucleotides outside the gene matches: 5. CDR3 length equals 13 residues. Germline CDR1 reads LNHDA; CDR2 reads SQIVND (reference sequence).

V usage is TRBV19 and J usage is TRBJ2-7; D may match TRBD1 or TRBD2 (5 bases each). Germline V CDR1 and CDR2: LNHDA, SQIVND (reference sequence). There are 16 residues in the CDR3. Trimming cost V 5 bases and J 2 bases, with 19 bases left between them. CDR3: CASSPPPGTAAYEQYF. In DNA, the CDR3 is TGTGCCAGTAGTCCCCCCCCCGGGACCGCTGCCTACGAGCAGTACTTC.